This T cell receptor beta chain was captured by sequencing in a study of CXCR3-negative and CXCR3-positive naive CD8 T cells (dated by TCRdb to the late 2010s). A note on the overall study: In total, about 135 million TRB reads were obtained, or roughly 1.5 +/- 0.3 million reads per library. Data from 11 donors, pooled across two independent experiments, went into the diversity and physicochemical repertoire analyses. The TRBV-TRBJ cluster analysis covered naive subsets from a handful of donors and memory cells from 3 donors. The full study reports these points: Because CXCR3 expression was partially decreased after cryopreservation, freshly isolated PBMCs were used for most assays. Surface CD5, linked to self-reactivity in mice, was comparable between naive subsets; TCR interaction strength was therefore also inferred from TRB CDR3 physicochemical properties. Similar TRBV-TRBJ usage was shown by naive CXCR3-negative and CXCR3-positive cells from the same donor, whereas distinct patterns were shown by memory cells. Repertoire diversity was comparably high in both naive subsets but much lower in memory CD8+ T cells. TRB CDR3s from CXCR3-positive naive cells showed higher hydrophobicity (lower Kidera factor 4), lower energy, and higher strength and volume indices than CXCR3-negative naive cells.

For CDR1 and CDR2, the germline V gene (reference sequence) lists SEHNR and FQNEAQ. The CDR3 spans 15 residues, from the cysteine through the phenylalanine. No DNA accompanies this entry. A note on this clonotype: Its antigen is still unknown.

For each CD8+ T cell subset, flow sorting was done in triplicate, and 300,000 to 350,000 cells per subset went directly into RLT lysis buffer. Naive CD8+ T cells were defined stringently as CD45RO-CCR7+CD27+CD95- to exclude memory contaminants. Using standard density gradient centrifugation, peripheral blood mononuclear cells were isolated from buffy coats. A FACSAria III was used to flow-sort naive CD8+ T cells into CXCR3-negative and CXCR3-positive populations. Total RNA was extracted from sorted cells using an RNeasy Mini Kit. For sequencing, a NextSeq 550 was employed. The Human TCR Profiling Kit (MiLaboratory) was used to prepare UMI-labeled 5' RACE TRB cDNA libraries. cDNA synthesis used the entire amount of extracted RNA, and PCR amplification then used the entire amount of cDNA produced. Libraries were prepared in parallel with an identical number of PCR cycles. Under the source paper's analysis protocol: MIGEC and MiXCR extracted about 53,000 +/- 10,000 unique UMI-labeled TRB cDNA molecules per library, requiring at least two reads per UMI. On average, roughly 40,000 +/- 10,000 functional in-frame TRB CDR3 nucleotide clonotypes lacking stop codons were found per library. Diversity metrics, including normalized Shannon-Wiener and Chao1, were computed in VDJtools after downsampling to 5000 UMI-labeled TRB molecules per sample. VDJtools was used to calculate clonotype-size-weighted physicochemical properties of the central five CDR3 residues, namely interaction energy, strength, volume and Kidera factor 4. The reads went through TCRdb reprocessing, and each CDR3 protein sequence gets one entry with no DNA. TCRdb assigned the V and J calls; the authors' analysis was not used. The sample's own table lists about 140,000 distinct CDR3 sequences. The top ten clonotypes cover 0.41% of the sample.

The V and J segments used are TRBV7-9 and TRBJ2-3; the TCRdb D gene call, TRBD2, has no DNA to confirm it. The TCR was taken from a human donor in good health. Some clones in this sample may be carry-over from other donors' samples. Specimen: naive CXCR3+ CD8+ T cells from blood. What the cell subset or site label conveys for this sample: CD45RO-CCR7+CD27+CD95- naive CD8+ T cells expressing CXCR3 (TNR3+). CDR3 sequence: CASSFLAGTTDTQYF. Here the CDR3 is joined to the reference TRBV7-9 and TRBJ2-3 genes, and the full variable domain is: DTGVSQNPRHKITKRGQNVTFRCDPISEHNRLYWYRQTLGQGPEFLTYFQNEAQLEKSRLLSDRFSAERPKGSFSTLEIQRTEQGDSAMYLCASSFLAGTTDTQYFGPGTRLTVL.